The 32 T cell receptor beta chains below all came from one sample that was sequenced in a study of patients and donors after allogeneic stem cell transplantation. TCRdb reanalysed the RT-PCR reads using MiXCR and keeps one entry per CDR3 protein. The sample lists some 880,000 distinct CDR3 sequences, 15% to 20% occurring once. The sequenced sample was blood, either unsorted or a sorted T cell fraction (not recorded which). These receptors came from a human donor who was either an allogeneic HSCT recipient or a stem cell or donor lymphocyte infusion donor (not recorded which). It is not recorded whose cells these are; they may come from a transplant donor.

The genes are TRBV5-6 and TRBJ1-5; D not resolved. Germline CDR1 reads SGHDT; CDR2 reads YYEEEE. The ends were cut back, 1 base at V and 4 bases at J, with 9 bases in the middle. CDR3 length: 14 residues. This CDR3 reads CASSLRSRNQPQHF. CDR3 bases: TGTGCCAGCAGCTTGAGGAGCAGGAATCAGCCCCAGCATTTT.

The chain combines TRBV27 with TRBJ1-6; D is undetermined. The CDR3 is 13 amino acids. CDR1 is MNHEY and CDR2 is SMNVEV in the germline V gene (reference sequence). Trimming left V 3 bases short and J 11 bases short, with 11 bases between. CDR3 amino acids: CASSLASGPPLHF. The CDR3 DNA reads TGTGCCAGCAGTTTGGCGTCGGGTCCACCCCTCCACTTT.

The chain combines TRBV4-3 with TRBJ1-6, with D perhaps TRBD1 (5 bases). Trimming shortened V by 1 base and J by 5 bases, and 9 bases separated the two germline ends. The germline gives CDR1 LGHNA, CDR2 YSLEER. The CDR3 extends over 15 amino acids. Here the CDR3 DNA reads TGCGCCAGCAGCCAAGCGGGGGGGAATAATTCACCCCTCCACTTT. Translation: CASSQAGGNNSPLHF.

The chain links TRBV7-6 to TRBJ2-2, with 7 bases lining up with TRBD2. Germline V CDR1 and CDR2: SGHVS, FNYEAQ. Germline trimming cut 1 base from V and 2 bases from J; bases unmatched to any gene: 4. CDR3 size: 16 residues. CDR3 DNA sequence: TGTGCCAGCAGCTTAGACGGGACTAAAAACACCGGGGAGCTGTTTTTT. Translated: CASSLDGTKNTGELFF.

This clonotype appeared a few times. The junction departs from the called germline gene at one end, perhaps through a read error. The chain joins TRBV29-1 to TRBJ1-1, with D unresolved. CDR1 and CDR2 (germline): SQVTM, ANQGSEA. The CDR3 has 10 residues. The chain's CDR3 is CSVESLTPNF. CDR3 nucleotide sequence: TGCAGCGTTGAGAGTCTGACCCCAAACTTT. Using reference TRBV29-1 and TRBJ1-1 for the parts outside the CDR3, the full variable domain is SAVISQKPSRDICQRGTSLTIQCQVDSQVTMMFWYRQQPGQSLTLIATANQGSEATYESGFVIDKFPISRPNLTFSTLTVSNMSPEDSSIYLCSVESLTPNFGQGTRLTVV.

V is TRBV7-6 and J is TRBJ1-1; no firm D call. The germline V gene has CDR1 SGHVS and CDR2 FNYEAQ. CDR3 length equals 14 residues. V dropped 3 bases and J dropped 6 bases, with 14 bases sitting between them. In DNA form, the CDR3 reads TGTGCCAGCAGCTTGGGCCAGGCAGGTCCTGAAGCTTTCTTT. It codes for CASSLGQAGPEAFF.

V and J are TRBV24-1 and TRBJ2-1, with D possibly called TRBD1 or TRBD2 (5 bases each). CDR1 and CDR2 from the germline V gene are KGHDR and SFDVKD. The V end was cut by 6 bases, the J end by 0 bases, with 17 bases between. The CDR3 covers 17 residues. The CDR3 is CATSSLRGTSSYNEQFF. As DNA, the CDR3 is TGTGCCACCAGTTCCCTACGGGGCACAAGCTCCTACAATGAGCAGTTCTTC.

This clonotype was counted only a few times. V and J are TRBV5-1 and TRBJ1-1; possibly TRBD1 for D (6 bases). V was clipped by 6 bases and J by 1 base, with 19 bases between them. CDR1 is SGHRS and CDR2 is YFSETQ in the germline V gene. The CDR3 sequence is 16 residues long. In DNA, the CDR3 is TGCGCCAGCAACACCGGGGAGACAGGTCGGAACACTGAAGCTTTCTTT. It specifies CASNTGETGRNTEAFF.

This clonotype was observed a handful of times. The V call is TRBV15, the J call TRBJ1-1; D perhaps matches TRBD1 (5 bases). The CDR3 has 14 amino acids. Between the trimmed V and J ends, which lost 0 bases and 8 bases, there was a span of 13 bases. Germline CDR1 reads LNHNV; CDR2 reads YYDKDF (reference sequence). The CDR3 is CATSRDWQGAEAFF. The DNA of the CDR3 is TGTGCCACCAGCAGAGATTGGCAGGGTGCGGAAGCTTTCTTT.

J is TRBJ2-7 and V is TRBV12-3 or TRBV12-4, with D tentatively TRBD1 or TRBD2 (5 bases each). V lost 5 bases and J lost 2, with 19 bases in between. The CDR3 covers 16 residues. The CDR3 region is CASSPNPGTATYEQYF. The CDR3 DNA sequence: TGTGCCAGCAGTCCAAATCCCGGGACGGCTACCTACGAGCAGTACTTC.

This clonotype was counted a few times. The chain recombines TRBV5-1 with TRBJ1-1, with no clear D. V lost 5 bases to trimming and J lost 3 bases, with 14 bases between them. The CDR3 contains 14 residues. Germline CDR1 SGHRS, CDR2 YFSETQ. The CDR3 loop reads CASSSQRADTEAFF. The CDR3 region has the DNA TGCGCCAGCAGTTCTCAAAGGGCGGACACTGAAGCTTTCTTT.

This clonotype has only a few counts. The CDR3 region is CASSQKTGWNGETQYF. The DNA for the CDR3 is TGTGCCAGCAGCCAGAAAACAGGGTGGAATGGGGAGACCCAGTACTTC. The V call is TRBV4-2, the J call TRBJ2-5; maybe TRBD1 (6 bases). The germline V gene encodes CDR1 LGHNA and CDR2 YNFKEQ. This CDR3 region has 16 residues. Trimming left V 3 bases short and J 5 bases short, with 19 bases between.

This chain links TRBV24-1 with TRBJ1-4, with D perhaps matching TRBD1 (6 bases). CDR1 is KGHDR, CDR2 SFDVKD, per germline. This CDR3 has 15 residues. Trimming pared 3 bases from V and 3 bases from J, leaving 10 bases between. CDR3 amino acids: CATSDTGTPNEKLFF. CDR3 DNA: TGTGCCACCAGTGATACCGGGACACCTAATGAAAAACTGTTTTTT.

V usage is TRBV4-3 and J usage is TRBJ2-5; D possibly corresponds to TRBD2 (6 bases). Trimming removed 2 bases from V and 5 bases from J, with 9 bases in between. The germline V gene encodes CDR1 LGHNA and CDR2 YSLEER. The CDR3 loop spans 13 amino acids. The CDR3 DNA is TGCGCCAGCAGCCAAAGGACTATGGAGACCCAGTACTTC. It specifies CASSQRTMETQYF.

This clonotype was counted a few times. The V call is TRBV5-5, the J call TRBJ2-5; 7 nucleotides match TRBD2. The CDR3 covers 14 residues. Germline CDR1 SGHKS, CDR2 YYEKEE (reference sequence). Trimming at V came to 1 base and at J to 2 bases, leaving 2 bases not matched to a gene. CDR3 nucleotides: TGTGCCAGCAGCTTGAGCGGGATGCAAGAGACCCAGTACTTC. Translating it yields CASSLSGMQETQYF.

This clonotype was picked up a small number of times. V usage is TRBV14 and J usage is TRBJ2-5; D is possibly TRBD1 (5 bases). The CDR3 spans 15 residues. Germline lookup yields CDR1 SGHDN and CDR2 FVKESK. The V gene lost 0 bases and the J gene lost 1 base, with 9 bases spanning the gap. CDR3 sequence (DNA): TGTGCCAGCAGCCAAGATCTAGGGGCCCAAGAGACCCAGTACTTC. Protein: CASSQDLGAQETQYF.

CDR3 in amino acids: CASSLGDHATGYTF. DNA for the CDR3: TGCGCCAGCAGCTTGGGGGATCACGCGACGGGCTACACCTTC. J is TRBJ1-2 and V is TRBV5-1; D ambiguous. This CDR3 is 14 amino acids long. V was pared by 0 bases and J by 8 bases, with 14 bases between. Germline V gene sequence: CDR1 SGHRS, CDR2 YFSETQ.

This clonotype was observed at least ten times. This chain joins TRBV3-1 and TRBJ1-3; D is unclear. V was shortened by 7 bases and J by 0 bases, with 10 bases between the two germline ends. Germline loops: CDR1 LGHDT, CDR2 YNNKEL (reference sequence). The CDR3 runs to 14 residues. The chain's CDR3 is CASTPGSSGNTIYF. The CDR3 bases are TGTGCCAGCACCCCAGGATCCTCTGGAAACACCATATATTTT.

V usage is TRBV6-2 or TRBV6-3 and J usage is TRBJ2-7; D gene ambiguous. From germline, CDR1 is MNHEY and CDR2 SVGEGT. V lost 9 bases and J 1 base, leaving 10 bases between the germline ends. CDR3 size: 12 residues. CDR3 amino acids: CASAEASYEQYF. The CDR3 DNA is TGTGCCAGTGCTGAGGCGTCCTACGAGCAGTACTTC.

This clonotype was counted at least ten times. The chain employs TRBV25-1 and TRBJ2-1, with D possibly being TRBD2 (6 bases). CDR1 MGHDK and CDR2 SYGVNS come from the germline V gene. V was pared by 10 bases and J by 14 bases, with 12 bases between. This CDR3 is 9 amino acids long. The CDR3 DNA reads TGTGCCAAGGGGCCTAGCGAGTTCTTC. Translated, it gives CAKGPSEFF.

The rearrangement uses TRBV11-2 and TRBJ2-7, with D possibly TRBD2 on 5 matching bases. The CDR3 spans 14 residues. With 2 bases removed from V and 4 bases from J, the gap between germline ends came to 12 bases. Germline V CDR1 and CDR2: SGHAT, FQNNGV. This chain's CDR3 is CASSLTGAVYEQYF. The CDR3 DNA reads TGTGCCAGCAGCTTAACTGGAGCGGTTTACGAGCAGTACTTC.

This chain uses TRBV29-1 with TRBJ2-5; 10 bases fit TRBD1. V lost 5 bases to trimming and J lost 3 bases; unmatched junction nucleotides: 6. Germline lookup yields CDR1 SQVTM and CDR2 ANQGSEA. The CDR3 spans 14 residues. CDR3 in amino acids: CSVTGTGAKETQYF. DNA of the CDR3: TGCAGCGTTACCGGGACAGGGGCAAAAGAGACCCAGTACTTC. The variable domain in full, with the rest retrieved from reference TRBV29-1 and TRBJ2-5, is SAVISQKPSRDICQRGTSLTIQCQVDSQVTMMFWYRQQPGQSLTLIATANQGSEATYESGFVIDKFPISRPNLTFSTLTVSNMSPEDSSIYLCSVTGTGAKETQYFGPGTRLLVL.

This clonotype has at least ten counts. J is TRBJ1-2 and V is TRBV14; 7 nucleotides agree with TRBD1. Germline lookup yields CDR1 SGHDN and CDR2 FVKESK. V gave up 1 base and J gave up 2 bases; unmatched junction bases: 4. The CDR3 spans 15 residues. The CDR3: CASSQAPGQNYGYTF. The CDR3 bases are TGTGCCAGCAGCCAAGCCCCGGGACAGAACTATGGCTACACCTTC.

This rearrangement joins TRBV7-2 to TRBJ1-5; D uncertain. Trimming shortened V by 2 bases and J by 7 bases, and 12 bases separated the two germline ends. Per the germline V gene, CDR1 is SGHTA and CDR2 is FQGNSA. The CDR3 has 14 amino acids. CDR3 in DNA: TGTGCCAGCAGCTTATTGGTCGGAGGGCAGCCCCAGCATTTT. It specifies CASSLLVGGQPQHF.

This clonotype was counted only a few times. The chain recombines TRBV4-2 with TRBJ2-1; D unclear. V lost 3 bases to trimming and J lost 0 bases, with 9 bases between them. CDR1 and CDR2 from the germline V gene are LGHNA and YNFKEQ. The CDR3 length is 15 residues. This CDR3 is CASSQTESSYNEQFF. CDR3 coding DNA: TGTGCCAGCAGCCAGACGGAGAGCTCCTACAATGAGCAGTTCTTC.

This clonotype has just a few counts. This chain links TRBV7-8 with TRBJ1-5; D is unclear. CDR1 SGHVS and CDR2 FQNEAQ come from the germline V gene. This CDR3 spans 15 amino acids. V was cut by 4 bases and J by 7 bases, with 17 bases left in between. CDR3 loop: CASSSRTVNGQPQHF. For the CDR3, the DNA is TGTGCCAGCAGCTCACGGACGGTAAATGGGCAGCCCCAGCATTTT.

This clonotype was seen just once. The V call is TRBV24-1, the J call TRBJ2-5; tentatively, D is TRBD2 (6 bases). CDR3 size: 14 residues. Germline values: CDR1 KGHDR, CDR2 SFDVKD. V lost 3 bases and J 2 bases, leaving 9 bases between the germline ends. The CDR3 protein is CATSDVGGQETQYF. In nucleotides, the CDR3 is TGTGCCACCAGTGATGTCGGAGGGCAAGAGACCCAGTACTTC.

This clonotype was counted only a few times. The chain recombines TRBV11-2 with TRBJ2-1; 11 bases line up with TRBD2. Unmatched junction bases numbered 12, after V lost 3 bases and J lost 2 bases. There are 19 residues in the CDR3. Looked up from germline, CDR1 is SGHAT and CDR2 is FQNNGV. The CDR3 DNA follows: TGTGCCAGCAGCTTTCTCCGGGTAGCGGGGGGGAACGCCTACAATGAGCAGTTCTTC. This sequence encodes CASSFLRVAGGNAYNEQFF.

This clonotype turned up a few times. This chain links TRBV20-1 with TRBJ2-1; D possibly corresponds to TRBD1 (5 bases). CDR1 and CDR2 from the germline V gene are DFQATT and SNEGSKA (reference sequence). The V and J ends lost 3 bases and 10 bases respectively, with 19 bases between them. This CDR3 comprises 14 residues. The CDR3 loop is CSASRGRWATEQFF. CDR3 in DNA: TGCAGTGCTAGTAGGGGCAGGTGGGCAACGGAGCAGTTCTTC.

The chain carries TRBV6-1 and TRBJ1-1; possibly TRBD1 for D (6 bases). Trimming pared 11 bases from V and 13 bases from J, leaving 20 bases between. The CDR3 has 11 residues. CDR1 is MNHNS, CDR2 SASEGT, per germline. The CDR3 nucleotides are TGTGCCGGGGGCCTTACCGGGCCTAGTTTCTTT. This encodes CAGGLTGPSFF.

V is TRBV11-2 and J is TRBJ2-7, with 7 bases identical to TRBD1. Germline V gene sequence: CDR1 SGHAT, CDR2 FQNNGV. Trimming at V came to 5 bases and at J to 1 base, leaving 8 bases not matched to a gene. The CDR3 extends over 15 amino acids. Written as DNA, the CDR3 is TGTGCCAGCAGCCTCTTGACAGGGAAATCCTACGAGCAGTACTTC. It encodes CASSLLTGKSYEQYF.

The J gene is TRBJ1-1, the V gene TRBV11-3; D is unresolved. The germline CDR1 and CDR2 sequences are SGHNT and YENEEA. V was shortened by 8 bases and J by 11 bases, with 15 bases between the two germline ends. The length of the CDR3 is 11 residues. CDR3 nucleotides: TGTGCCAGCTCTACCCAGCGCGGGGCTTTCTTT. This gives the protein CASSTQRGAFF.